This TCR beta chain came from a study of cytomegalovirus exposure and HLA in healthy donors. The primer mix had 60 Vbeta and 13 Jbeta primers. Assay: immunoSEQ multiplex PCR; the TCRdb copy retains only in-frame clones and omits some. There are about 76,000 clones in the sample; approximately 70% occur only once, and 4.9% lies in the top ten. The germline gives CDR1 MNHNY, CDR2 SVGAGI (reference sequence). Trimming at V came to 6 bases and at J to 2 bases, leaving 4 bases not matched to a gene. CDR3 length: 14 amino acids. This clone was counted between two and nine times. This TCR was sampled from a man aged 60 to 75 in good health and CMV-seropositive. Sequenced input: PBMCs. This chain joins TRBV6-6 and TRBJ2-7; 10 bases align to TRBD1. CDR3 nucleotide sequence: TGTGCCAGCAGAGCAGGACAGGGGGCCTACGAGCAGTACTTC. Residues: CASRAGQGAYEQYF.